There are a few counts of the clone carrying this TCR beta chain. The antigen is undetermined. TCRdb analysed the reads with MiXCR anew, one entry per CDR3 protein. The sample lists tens of thousands of distinct CDR3 sequences, about a fifth occurring once. The data derive from a study of T cell repertoires in cytomegalovirus infection. Findings and limits, study-wide: Dominant in the ex vivo response were TCR beta clonotypes restricted by HLA-C and specific for CMV.

Trimming took 8 bases from V and 2 from J; bases not matched to a gene: 7. Per germline, CDR1 MDHEN and CDR2 SYDVKM. The CDR3 totals 15 residues. The V call is TRBV28, the J call TRBJ2-3, with TRBD2 identical over 10 bases. The material was CD8+ T cells from cultured PBMCs, obtained from culture after CMV antigen stimulation. This sequence originates from a human donor in good health (CMV status not recorded). Some clones in this sample may be carry-over from other donors' samples. CDR3 sequence reads: CASDSGTSVTDTQYF. The CDR3 region has the DNA TGTGCCAGCGATTCCGGGACTAGCGTCACAGATACGCAGTATTTT.